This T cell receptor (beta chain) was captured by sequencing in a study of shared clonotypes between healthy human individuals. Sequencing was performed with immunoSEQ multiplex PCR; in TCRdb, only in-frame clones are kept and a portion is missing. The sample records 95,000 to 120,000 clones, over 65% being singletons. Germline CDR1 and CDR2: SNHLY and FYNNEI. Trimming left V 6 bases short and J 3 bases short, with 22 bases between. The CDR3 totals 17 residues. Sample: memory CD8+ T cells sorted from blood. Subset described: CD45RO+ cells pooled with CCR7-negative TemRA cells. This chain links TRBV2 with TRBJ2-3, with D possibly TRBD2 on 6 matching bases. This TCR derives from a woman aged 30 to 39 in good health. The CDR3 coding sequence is TGTGCCAGCAGGAACCCTTTCCAGGACGGGAGTACAGATACGCAGTATTTT. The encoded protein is CASRNPFQDGSTDTQYF.